Following are 10 T cell receptor beta chains from one sample sequenced in a study of STAT5B mutations in CD4+ large granular lymphocyte leukemia. The repertoire was sequenced with immunoSEQ multiplex PCR; TCRdb's copy has only in-frame clones and lacks some. The table has some 41,000 clones, roughly 84% seen once. Sequenced sample: CD4+ T cells from blood buffy coats. The receptors shown here come from a human donor in good health.

This chain connects TRBV9 to TRBJ2-3; 8 nucleotides agree with TRBD2. CDR3 length: 16 amino acids. The germline V gene encodes CDR1 SGDLS and CDR2 YYNGEE. The V and J ends lost 3 bases and 4 bases, in that order; junction bases with no gene match: 10. The CDR3 nucleotides read TGTGCCAGCAGCGGTGCGTGGCGGGAGGCGGCAGATACGCAGTATTTT. Translation gives CASSGAWREAADTQYF. Using reference TRBV9 and TRBJ2-3 for the parts outside the CDR3, the full variable domain is DSGVTQTPKHLITATGQRVTLRCSPRSGDLSVYWYQQSLDQGLQFLIQYYNGEERAKGNILERFSAQQFPDLHSELNLSSLELGDSALYFCASSGAWREAADTQYFGPGTRLTVL.

The chain is built from TRBV6-5 and TRBJ1-2; the D is unclear. The V and J ends lost 0 bases and 4 bases respectively, with 15 bases between them. The germline V gene has CDR1 MNHEY and CDR2 SVGAGI. CDR3 size: 16 residues. This chain's CDR3 is CASSYSGTELTYGYTF. The CDR3 DNA reads as TGTGCCAGCAGTTACTCAGGCACCGAACTCACCTATGGCTACACCTTC.

The chain carries TRBV5-4 and TRBJ2-5; TRBD1 agrees at 7 bases. Germline V gene data show CDR1 as SGHNT and CDR2 as YYREEE (reference sequence). The J segment lost 1 base and the V segment lost 3 bases, leaving 9 bases of the junction unmatched. The CDR3 length is 16 residues. The CDR3 coding sequence is TGTGCCAGCAGCTCAACACAGGGGCCGCTCCAAGAGACCCAGTACTTC. Translation gives CASSSTQGPLQETQYF.

The gene calls are TRBV18 and TRBJ2-7, with TRBD2 identical over 14 bases. The germline gives CDR1 KGHSH, CDR2 LQKENI. This CDR3 region has 15 residues. V was clipped by 6 bases and J by 6 bases; unmatched bases: 7. This CDR3 reads CASSVGTSGRIEQYF. The DNA for the CDR3 is TGTGCCAGCTCGGTTGGGACTAGCGGGAGAATCGAGCAGTACTTC.

V is TRBV7-3 and J is TRBJ2-6; tentative D call: TRBD2 (6 bases). Between the trimmed V and J ends, which lost 2 bases and 2 bases, there was a span of 10 bases. The CDR3 is made up of 16 amino acids. Germline CDR1 is SGHTA and CDR2 is FQGTGA. CDR3 protein: CASSLAAGPGANVLTF. CDR3 bases: TGTGCCAGCAGCTTAGCCGCGGGGCCTGGGGCCAACGTCCTGACTTTC.

The table lists this clone with a count of one. The rearrangement links TRBV21-1 to TRBJ2-6; the table calls TRBD2, which could not be checked here. TRBV21-1 is given as a pseudogene. The CDR3 runs to 19 residues. The CDR3 loop is CASSKGPGLKPGGANVLTF. The CDR3 region has the DNA TGTGCCAGCAGCAAAGGGCCGGGCCTTAAACCGGGAGGGGCCAACGTCCTGACTTTC.

This clone was observed once. The V and J genes are TRBV7-9 and TRBJ2-1, with D possibly being TRBD1 (6 bases). Trimming left V 1 base short and J 7 bases short, with 14 bases between. CDR3 length: 15 amino acids. CDR1 is SEHNR, CDR2 FQNEAQ, per germline (reference sequence). DNA for the CDR3: TGTGCCAGCAGCTTAGTCAGGGGAAGGCATAATGAGCAGTTCTTC. The encoded protein is CASSLVRGRHNEQFF.

The chain links TRBV18 to TRBJ2-7; a weak D match, TRBD1 (6 bases). V was cut by 3 bases and J by 3 bases, with 9 bases left in between. CDR1 and CDR2 (germline): KGHSH, LQKENI. The CDR3 has 13 amino acids. The CDR3, as DNA: TGTGCCAGCTCACCCCAGGACAGCTACGAGCAGTACTTC. The encoded protein is CASSPQDSYEQYF.

The chain employs TRBV2 and TRBJ2-1; 7 nucleotides align to TRBD2. CDR1 is SNHLY and CDR2 is FYNNEI in the germline V gene. Germline trimming cut 7 bases from V and 12 bases from J; bases unmatched to any gene: 12. The CDR3 is made up of 13 amino acids. CDR3: CASTSSRDYMQFF. The DNA for the CDR3 is TGTGCCAGCACCTCCTCCCGGGACTACATGCAGTTCTTC.

The V gene is TRBV7-9, the J gene TRBJ1-6; D is unresolved. In germline, CDR1 is SEHNR, CDR2 FQNEAQ (reference sequence). This CDR3 is 11 amino acids long. The V and J ends lost 5 bases and 7 bases respectively, with 3 bases between them. CDR3 protein: CASSGNSPLHF. CDR3 nucleotide sequence: TGTGCCAGCAGCGGGAATTCACCCCTCCACTTT.